This T cell receptor beta chain derives from a study of T-cell reconstitution after alpha-beta-depleted transplantation in children. This clonotype has just a few counts. CDR3 size: 16 residues. Germline V gene lookup returns CDR1 LGHNA and CDR2 YSLEER. Trimming removed 0 bases from V and 2 bases from J, with 12 bases in between. Researchers prepared the TCRbeta library using unique molecular identifiers, the study reports. TCRdb redid the calling of the PCR reads with MiXCR, one entry per CDR3 protein. The table has some 600,000 distinct CDR3 sequences, roughly 17% seen once. Sequenced material: PBMCs from the stem cell graft donor, taken from the stem cell graft. This sequence joins TRBV4-3 and TRBJ2-3; D tentatively reads TRBD1 or TRBD2 (5 bases each). This sequence was found in a human donor who donated a stem cell graft to a child with acute myeloid leukemia. The CDR3 bases are TGCGCCAGCAGCCAAGAGGGACGGGGTCCCACAGATACGCAGTATTTT. Protein: CASSQEGRGPTDTQYF.